Listed below are T cell receptor beta chains from one sample, sequenced in a study of cytomegalovirus exposure and HLA in healthy donors. Sequencing was performed with immunoSEQ multiplex PCR; in TCRdb, only in-frame clones are kept and a portion is missing. The sample shows about 180,000 clones, about three quarters of them seen only once. Sequencing was done on a sample of PBMCs. The source of these receptors is a woman aged 55-75 years in good health and CMV-seropositive. Each CDR3 is given with its conserved first and last residue. Fields, in order: V gene, J gene, D gene, clone size, CDR3 protein, CDR3 DNA. D genes are given only for firm matches. Size values are once, few and many counts, or a class for expanded clones, and some rows have none.

TRBV5-1	TRBJ2-5	TRBD2	-	CASSLTSGTSNEETQYF	TGCGCCAGCAGCTTGACCTCTGGGACTAGCAATGAAGAGACCCAGTACTTC
TRBV7-3	TRBJ2-6	-	-	CAIDRAGANVLTF	TGTGCCATTGACAGAGCTGGGGCCAACGTCCTGACTTTC
TRBV2	TRBJ1-6	TRBD1	-	CASSIGTGPYNSPLHF	TGTGCCAGCAGTATTGGGACAGGACCGTATAATTCACCCCTCCACTTT
TRBV21-1	TRBJ2-7	-	-	CASSALTSGTYEQYF	TGTGCCAGCAGCGCCCTGACTAGCGGGACCTACGAGCAGTACTTC
TRBV28	TRBJ2-5	TRBD1	-	CASSLVRTGESLQETQYF	TGTGCCAGCAGTTTAGTCCGAACAGGGGAATCCCTCCAAGAGACCCAGTACTTC
TRBV5-1	TRBJ2-7	-	-	CASSLAGSGLSYEQYF	TGCGCCAGCAGCTTGGCCGGTAGTGGACTATCTTACGAGCAGTACTTC
TRBV5-1	TRBJ2-5	TRBD2	-	CASSLRPSGSGETQYF	TGCGCCAGCAGCCTGCGTCCAAGCGGGAGTGGGGAGACCCAGTACTTC
TRBV7-8	TRBJ1-1	TRBD1	few	CASSLDRVNTEAFF	TGTGCCAGCAGCTTGGACAGGGTGAACACTGAAGCTTTCTTT
TRBV7-9	TRBJ1-2	-	few	CASSLVGGDYGYTF	TGTGCCAGCAGCTTAGTAGGGGGAGACTATGGCTACACCTTC
TRBV5-1	TRBJ2-1	-	-	CASSLGRDEQFF	TGCGCCAGCAGCTTGGGCCGGGATGAGCAGTTCTTC
TRBV19	TRBJ2-7	TRBD1	-	CASSIGDRMYEQYF	TGTGCCAGTAGTATAGGGGACAGGATGTACGAGCAGTACTTC
TRBV4-1	TRBJ1-5	-	few	CASSQVALGRAGQPQHF	TGCGCCAGCAGCCAAGTAGCCCTGGGGAGGGCAGGGCAGCCCCAGCATTTT
TRBV7-8	TRBJ2-7	TRBD2	many	CASSLGGAGERKEQYF	TGTGCCAGCAGCCTCGGGGGGGCGGGAGAGAGGAAGGAGCAGTACTTC
TRBV15	TRBJ2-1	-	-	CATSSNRDSYNEQFF	TGTGCCACCAGCTCGAACAGGGACTCCTACAATGAGCAGTTCTTC
TRBV2	TRBJ2-5	TRBD1	-	CASSAYGTGVETQYF	TGTGCCAGCAGTGCTTACGGGACAGGGGTGGAGACCCAGTACTTC
TRBV28	TRBJ2-7	-	-	CASSTRPGLRLSYEQYF	TGTGCCAGCAGTACCCGTCCGGGACTCCGCCTCTCCTACGAGCAGTACTTC
TRBV6-1	TRBJ2-1	TRBD1	-	CASLRDSYNEQFF	TGTGCCAGCTTACGGGACAGCTACAATGAGCAGTTCTTC
TRBV7-8	TRBJ1-2	-	-	CASSLGLVSYGYTF	TGTGCCAGCAGCTTAGGACTTGTTAGCTATGGCTACACCTTC
TRBV19	TRBJ1-6	-	-	CACLGGNSPLHF	TGTGCCTGCCTGGGGGGGAATTCACCCCTCCACTTT
TRBV4-1	TRBJ2-7	-	-	CASSLGAGSYEQYF	TGCGCCAGCAGCCTAGGGGCCGGCTCCTACGAGCAGTACTTC
TRBV28	TRBJ1-2	TRBD1	-	CASREPDREGETF	TGTGCCAGCAGGGAACCGGACAGGGAAGGGGAGACCTTC
TRBV28	TRBJ2-2	-	-	CASSLQGSTNTGELFF	TGTGCCAGCAGCTTACAGGGATCTACGAACACCGGGGAGCTGTTTTTT
TRBV5-4	TRBJ1-6	-	-	CASSSSYNSPLHF	TGTGCCAGCAGCTCGTCCTATAATTCACCCCTCCACTTT
TRBV5-1	TRBJ1-5	-	-	CASSLDVLSNQPQHF	TGCGCCAGCAGCCTGGATGTCCTTAGCAATCAGCCCCAGCATTTT
TRBV19	TRBJ1-2	-	once	CASSIRQKPNYGYTF	TGTGCCAGTAGTATCCGACAGAAACCTAACTATGGCTACACCTTC
TRBV28	TRBJ1-2	-	-	CASSPTAGRYGYTF	TGTGCCAGCAGCCCGACCGCAGGGCGCTATGGCTACACCTTC
TRBV5-6	TRBJ2-7	-	-	CASTLRGAEDYEQYF	TGTGCCAGCACCCTCAGGGGCGCAGAGGACTACGAGCAGTACTTC
TRBV4-2	TRBJ2-2	-	-	CASSQTFRGSGELFF	TGTGCCAGCAGCCAGACCTTCCGGGGATCCGGGGAGCTGTTTTTT
TRBV5-6	TRBJ2-1	TRBD2	-	CASSLRLAVVNNEQFF	TGTGCCAGCAGCTTGAGGCTAGCGGTTGTAAACAATGAGCAGTTCTTC
TRBV4-3	TRBJ1-2	-	-	CASSQDGLYGYTF	TGCGCCAGCAGCCAAGATGGGCTATATGGCTACACCTTC
TRBV7-9	TRBJ2-1	TRBD2	-	CASSLTGGPSNNEQFF	TGTGCCAGCAGCTTAACGGGGGGGCCGAGCAACAATGAGCAGTTCTTC
TRBV27	TRBJ2-3	-	-	CASTALGGKHGTDTQYF	TGTGCCAGCACCGCTCTAGGGGGAAAGCACGGCACAGATACGCAGTATTTT
TRBV28	TRBJ2-7	TRBD2	few	CASSSPGRDEQYF	TGTGCCAGCAGTTCCCCAGGGAGGGACGAGCAGTACTTC
TRBV19	TRBJ1-5	TRBD1	-	CASSPRATGGGNQPQHF	TGTGCCAGTAGTCCCCGGGCGACAGGGGGCGGCAATCAGCCCCAGCATTTT
TRBV28	TRBJ1-1	TRBD1	few	CASSSGQGNTEAFF	TGTGCCAGCAGCTCTGGACAGGGTAACACTGAAGCTTTCTTT
TRBV2	TRBJ2-7	TRBD1	-	CASSAGTGPYEQYF	TGTGCCAGCAGCGCCGGGACAGGGCCCTACGAGCAGTACTTC
TRBV27	TRBJ1-5	-	-	CASSSDTGGVQPQHF	TGTGCCAGCAGTTCGGACACGGGAGGAGTTCAGCCCCAGCATTTT
TRBV9	TRBJ2-3	TRBD1	once	CASSTQGARDTQYF	TGTGCCAGCTCTACACAGGGGGCGAGGGATACGCAGTATTTT
TRBV5-1	TRBJ2-2	-	-	CASSFNRVNTGELFF	TGCGCCAGCAGCTTTAACAGGGTGAACACCGGGGAGCTGTTTTTT
TRBV9	TRBJ1-1	-	-	CASGAVNTEAFF	TGTGCCAGCGGTGCGGTGAACACTGAAGCTTTCTTT
TRBV6-5	TRBJ1-1	-	-	CASSLGQVNTEAFF	TGTGCCAGCAGTCTGGGACAAGTGAACACTGAAGCTTTCTTT
TRBV7-9	TRBJ1-3	-	few	CASSLAGGLGNTIYF	TGTGCCAGCAGCTTAGCCGGAGGACTGGGAAACACCATATATTTT
TRBV5-6	TRBJ2-7	-	-	CASNPGGGATYEQYF	TGTGCCAGCAACCCAGGAGGGGGCGCAACCTACGAGCAGTACTTC
TRBV10-3	TRBJ1-2	TRBD1	-	CAISFSNQGAGGYTF	TGTGCCATCAGTTTTTCTAACCAGGGGGCGGGTGGCTACACCTTC
TRBV28	TRBJ2-2	-	-	CASVRGGGTGELFF	TGTGCCAGCGTTCGAGGAGGAGGGACCGGGGAGCTGTTTTTT